Listed here is a single TCR beta chain. Its target antigen remains unknown. No quality values exist for individual bases; no much larger clone is one base distant. For deep sequencing of PBMC libraries, mostly around 520 ng of input genomic DNA was used, and six replicates were run per sample. The immunoSEQ hsTCRbeta kit was used to prepare TCRbeta libraries, following the manufacturer's instructions. Sequencing of the completed libraries took place using an Illumina NovaSeq 6000 S4 flow cell after they had been pooled to approximately 3 nM. The published analysis was carried out like this. The immunoSEQ Analyzer was used for raw data preprocessing and quality control. The analysis was restricted to productive rearrangements, with each unique CDR3 amino acid sequence defining a clonotype. Repertoire clonality was estimated as the Gini-Simpson index, computed with the R package tcR. Gini indices were compared with Student's t test, and associations with tumor size change were assessed by Pearson correlation. The table comes from immuneACCESS by way of TCRdb, which keeps in-frame sequences with V and J called. Part of the clones is missing from these tables; in studies checked, under half for an unresolved V gene and the rest for unknown reasons. The D gene and trimming were derived from the DNA, and the V and J assignments and clone size from that table. For this sample there are 6,700 or so clones; 70% to 80% appear just once. About 3% of the sample comes from the top ten.

The time point label, read with the paper, signifies: before neoadjuvant nivolumab. The patients had newly diagnosed stage II-IVA oral cavity squamous cell carcinoma and had not received any prior systemic or radiation treatment. The cohort was composed of patients with HPV-negative, locally advanced oral cavity squamous cell carcinoma. Peripheral blood mononuclear cells were analyzed directly and were not maintained or expanded in culture. The samples were obtained from a longitudinal correlative study of a single-arm phase II trial testing neoadjuvant nivolumab in oral cavity squamous cell carcinoma. Genomic DNA-based TCRbeta sequencing was performed on subject-matched pre- and post-treatment PBMCs and tumors from three responders and three non-responders. Peripheral blood mononuclear cells were collected once before nivolumab treatment and again after treatment, at the time of surgery. The Maxwell RSC DNA from Cells kit was used to isolate genomic DNA from PBMCs.

The CDR3 has 15 amino acids, counting the end cysteine and phenylalanine. The kept DNA is CDR3 alone, 45 bases in frame from the first base. The germline V gene sets CDR1 to SNHLY and CDR2 to FYNNEI. Compared with germline, V lacks 7 bases and J lacks 5 bases; bases without a gene match: 12. The source of the sample is a study of neoadjuvant anti-PD-1 for oral cavity cancer (dated by TCRdb to 2020 to 2023). Study-wide context: Patients mostly received three to four biweekly doses of nivolumab at 3 mg/kg before curative-intent surgical resection. Patients who did not progress were given a fourth nivolumab dose at about day 43 and had definitive surgical resection on days 50-56. Under RECIST 1.1, a patient counted as a responder if showing complete response, partial response or stable disease, and as a non-responder if showing progression. There were roughly 11 patients in the parent correlative cohort, and the response rate was over 25%. The paper's findings and limits, for the study overall: Higher pretreatment blood Treg/Th17 ratios correlated with higher pretreatment blood TCRbeta clonality and lower post-treatment tumor TCRbeta clonality. After neoadjuvant nivolumab, T cell clonality (Gini index) in PBMCs was significantly higher in non-responders than in responders. TCR analyses included only three patients per response group, and the authors called for larger cohorts for validation.

The chain was built from TRBV2 and TRBJ2-5, with 8 central nucleotides matching TRBD2. The clonotype comes from a person aged 35-80 years with oral cavity squamous cell carcinoma. The sequenced sample was PBMCs, obtained before nivolumab (anti-PD-1) treatment. The encoded CDR3 is CASIPIAGKKETQYF. The sequenced DNA: TGTGCCAGCATTCCCATAGCGGGGAAAAAGGAGACCCAGTACTTC.